This T cell receptor beta chain was captured in a study of cytomegalovirus exposure and HLA in healthy donors. Study results and limitations: Certain indistinguishable V segments, among them TRBV6-2 and TRBV6-3, were excluded. An analysis was carried out at a later point. It showed that HLA-associated TCR beta chains were more clonally expanded than equally common non-associated chains. The authors confirmed in vitro that a few CMV-associated chains were specific for CMV antigens.

With 8 bases removed from V and 0 bases from J, the gap between germline ends came to 13 bases. Germline loops: CDR1 LNHDA, CDR2 SQIVND (reference sequence). This CDR3 is built from 15 residues. Notes on this clone: Its antigen is not identified.

All donors participated as healthy donors of bone marrow. Both 60 Vbeta primers and 13 Jbeta primers went into the PCR. Sequencing was performed with immunoSEQ multiplex PCR; in TCRdb, only in-frame clones are kept and a portion is missing. The sample includes roughly 120,000 clones, around 73% seen only once; the top ten take about 4.5%. The sequenced sample consisted of PBMCs. This sequence joins TRBV19 and TRBJ2-2; possibly TRBD1 for D (5 bases). This receptor was identified in a man aged 55 to 69 in good health and CMV-seropositive. The DNA for the CDR3 is TGTGCCAGTGGGCGACAGACCTCGAACACCGGGGAGCTGTTTTTT. The encoded protein is CASGRQTSNTGELFF.